One T cell receptor (beta chain) is described in this entry. Its antigen is unknown. Per-nucleotide qualities are absent, and no much larger clonotype sits a single base away. This entry is derived from a study of cytomegalovirus exposure and HLA in healthy donors (dated by TCRdb to about 2017). General notes on the study: According to an earlier analysis of around 600 of the donors, some 180 million T cells yielded over 100 million unique TCR beta sequences and about 300 Gb of sequence data. A separate validation cohort of 100 to 150 different subjects was used in addition to the roughly 700-subject first cohort. HLA typing included class I and class II loci at four-digit resolution. Donor age, sex, ethnicity and CMV serostatus were compiled alongside the repertoire data. In a later analysis, previously published TCR beta repertoires from 670 or so donors were re-analyzed and high-resolution HLA genotyping was added so that TCR occurrence patterns could be studied. To predict cytomegalovirus infection status, the study combined high-throughput TCR immunosequencing, statistical association of individual TCRs with disease status, and machine learning. The study was designed to test whether signatures of past pathogen exposure could be identified by cataloging public T cell receptors. A handful of DR-DQ haplotypes were handled as single units for association and clustering because linkage in the cohort was strong. A later genetic analysis used genome-wide SNP genotypes for about 60% of the roughly 700 donors, treating that subset as a discovery cohort. An early release covering approximately 600 HLA-typed donors comprised approximately 290 gigabases of sequencing data and some 79 million unique TCR sequences. Among the roughly 380 genotyped donors, around 81% belonged to the genetic ancestry cluster associated with self-reported Caucasian donors. Among roughly 400 genotyped donors of the cohort, an average of around 220,000 unique TCR beta nucleotide sequences was sequenced per donor, of which 15% to 20% were non-productive. Rather than using new phenotypic data, the later analysis identified candidate immune exposures from TCR beta sequences and from how often those sequences occurred across donors. Every discovery cohort repertoire had been produced on one sequencing platform. In an earlier analysis of roughly 600 of the donors, high-throughput TCR beta sequencing was used to judge whether each TCR beta V gene segment behaved as functional or pseudogenic. Typing coverage varied by locus: roughly 629-640 donors for A, B, C, DRB1 and DQB1; under 550 for DQA1; nearly 610 for DPA1; approximately 490 for DPB1. The T cell repertoires of 666 subjects were profiled by immunosequencing and related to cytomegalovirus serostatus.

Sequences GTSNPN (CDR1) and SVGIG (CDR2) are obtained from the germline V gene (reference sequence). V sheds 4 bases and J sheds 6 bases, leaving 12 bases between their ends. Taken from cysteine to phenylalanine, the CDR3 has 12 residues. The only DNA kept is the CDR3, 36 bases in frame from the first base. The cohort was made up of approximately 670 healthy bone marrow donors. All cohort members were sampled while nominally healthy, although unrecorded immune exposures were likely present. The donor was CMV seronegative and belonged to the group of 380 or so seronegative cohort members. Every donor gave a peripheral blood sample, and the peripheral blood mononuclear cells from that sample were used for TCR beta sequencing. The Qiagen DNeasy Blood Extraction Kit was used to extract genomic DNA from the blood cell samples. Broader findings and caveats from the paper: Because HLA typing was unavailable for some donors at each locus, only the typed subset was used in association tests. Only TCR beta chains were sequenced in this cohort, and the absence of alpha or paired-chain data limited detectable features. Correlated functional status among segregating V segments might reflect linkage disequilibrium, but an unknown experimental factor could not be ruled out. In both the original and validation cohorts, the classifier was reported to diagnose cytomegalovirus status with high specificity and sensitivity. A further reported finding was that TCR beta sequences accurately predicted the HLA-A and HLA-B alleles for most subjects in the first cohort. The study gave a list of over 150 TCR beta chains associated with cytomegalovirus. In an earlier analysis of about 550 of the donors, most TCR beta V segments were observed in productive rearrangements about 87% or about 30% of the time, broadly matching IMGT annotations. A later analysis associated about 17,000 TCR beta sequences with specific HLA alleles at a false discovery rate of 0.05. A later analysis found that HLA-associated TCR beta chains were more clonally expanded and had lower generation probabilities than equally common non-associated chains. According to the authors, the approach could potentially be generalized to other disease states and immunological phenotypes. In vitro tests confirmed that a few of the cytomegalovirus-associated TCR beta chains recognize cytomegalovirus antigens. The only immune exposure information available for the cohort was CMV serostatus. The presence/absence analyses assumed that sequencing depth was roughly uniform across donors, and that assumption may not be true. In a later analysis, several top co-occurrence clusters were reported to appear linked to parvovirus B19, influenza, CMV and Epstein-Barr virus. Strong co-occurrence of HLA alleles, especially DR and DQ, made assigning TCR associations to individual alleles difficult. In a later genetic analysis, fewer N-insertions in productive TCRs were reported among donors in an Asian-associated ancestry cluster than the roughly 670-donor mean. Because counts were too low, about 18 rarely observed V segments, including chromosome 9 orphons, were excluded from the earlier analysis of 587 of the donors. A cluster of highly shared sequence variants was judged likely to be a technical artifact of the sequencing pipeline. In a later analysis, most CMV-associated TCR beta chains were found to appear HLA-restricted, with HLA associations seemingly driven largely by CMV exposure. A later genetic analysis associated a missense DCLRE1C variant with V-gene and J-gene trimming of TCR beta chains, and an independent cohort replicated the association. Most TCR sequences were observed very rarely across donors, whereas some public TCRs were present in many individuals. A later analysis found that TCR association rates varied across HLA loci, with DRB1 alleles showing the most associated TCRs and HLA-C alleles the fewest. Some IMGT-functional V segments, including TRBV6-2 and TRBV6-3, could not be distinguished by the 87-base-pair reads and were therefore excluded.

The library was obtained by the immunoSEQ multiplex PCR assay. The multiplex PCR relied on a mix of 60 forward primers for TCR Vbeta segments and 13 reverse primers for TCR Jbeta segments. The CDR3 region of rearranged TCR beta genes was amplified from genomic DNA with a multiplex PCR assay. On the Illumina HiSeq System, the amplified TCR beta libraries were sequenced as 87-base-pair reads. In the authors' own workflow: Across the 666 repertoires, a later analysis counted roughly 77 million unique TCR beta chains, around 11 million of which were shared by at least two donors. Raw reads were error-corrected and collapsed into unique sequences by a nearest-neighbor algorithm in which closely related sequences were merged to remove PCR and sequencing errors. CDR3 sequences were aligned to IMGT reference sequences to assign V, D and J gene segments. For a sequence to be retained, a match of at least six nucleotides was required to both a V gene segment and a J gene segment. A rearrangement was called productive if the CDR3 had no stop codons and remained in frame with V and J, and every other rearrangement was called non-productive. CDR3 was defined according to IMGT convention as the region running from the second conserved V-encoded cysteine to the conserved J-encoded phenylalanine. Sequences without an unambiguous match to a single V gene segment were excluded from the earlier analysis of a few hundred of the donors. In an earlier analysis of a few hundred of the donors, a V segment was called functional when productive rearrangements were above 56.7%, and segregating when the standard deviation between donors exceeded 5%. To diagnose cytomegalovirus status from the catalog of TCR beta chain sequences, a statistical classification framework was built. In a later analysis, V and J genes were assigned by comparing TCR nucleotide sequences against IMGT/GENE-DB human TR gene sequences. A later analysis assigned CDR3 sequences and most-parsimonious VDJ recombination scenarios with the TCRdist pipeline. A later analysis defined each TCR beta chain by its CDR3 amino acid sequence plus V-gene family, and excluded reads lacking a unique V-gene family. To address suspected cross-contamination and a sequencing artifact, a later analysis removed over 500 highly shared, low-generation-probability nucleotide sequences. A later analysis calculated a clonal expansion index for each public chain from normalized within-repertoire ranks of inferred template counts. A later analysis computed generation probabilities with a VDJ recombination model fitted to out-of-frame rearrangements, and checked the results against IGoR. In a later analysis, TCR-TCR, TCR-HLA and TCR-CMV co-occurrence was scored with hypergeometric tests, and a repertoire-size bias correction was applied to TCR pairs. To estimate false discovery rates, a later analysis permuted the HLA or CMV assignments 20 times. In a later analysis, co-occurring TCRs were grouped using DBSCAN, with TCRdist sequence similarity added in when clustering inside HLA-allele-positive subsets. For co-occurrence clustering, repertoires with fewer than 30,000 or more than 120,000 public chains were excluded, along with roughly 5 repertoires with anomalous nucleotide sharing. TCRdb obtained this table from immuneACCESS and retained in-frame rearrangements with V and J assigned. These tables miss some clones; where compared with another copy, unresolved V genes account for less than half of the shortfall, and the remainder is unexplained. The V and J calls and clone size are taken from that table; D and trimming were inferred from the DNA. Within this sample are about 180,000 clones, with 76% of them counted one time only. 1.5% to 2% of the sample comes from the top ten.

Here the chain combines TRBV30 and TRBJ1-1; TRBD1 is possibly the D segment (6 matching bases). The clonotype was recovered from a man younger than 35 in good health and CMV-seronegative. Sequenced material: PBMCs. Here the CDR3 is given as CAWNRVRSEAFF. The DNA reads TGTGCCTGGAACAGGGTTCGGTCTGAAGCTTTCTTT.